Shown below are 23 T cell receptor beta chains from a single sample sequenced in a study of blood T cell repertoires in COVID-19. TCRdb's table, derived via immunoSEQ multiplex PCR, lists solely in-frame clones and lacks some. The sample consists of about 37,000 clones, about 89% of them appearing once. The sample comprised peripheral blood. These receptors were obtained from a human donor in a cohort sampled during active COVID-19.

This clone came up a few times. The chain links TRBV6-5 to TRBJ2-7, with TRBD1 matching 7 bases. Trimming took 7 bases from V and 4 from J; bases not matched to a gene: 7. Per germline, CDR1 MNHEY and CDR2 SVGAGI. CDR3 size: 13 residues. The CDR3 reads CASKPGQYYEQYF. In DNA, the CDR3 is TGTGCCAGCAAACCGGGACAGTATTACGAGCAGTACTTC.

CDR3 sequence: CASSPWAGGSYNEQFF. As DNA, the CDR3 is TGTGCCAGCAGCCCATGGGCGGGGGGATCTTACAATGAGCAGTTCTTC. The chain employs TRBV3-1 (or the pseudogene TRBV3-2) and TRBJ2-1; 8 bases match TRBD2. V trimming: 4 bases; J trimming: 4 bases; junction bases outside the gene matches: 9. The CDR3 consists of 16 residues. The germline CDR1 and CDR2 sequences are LGHDT and YNNKEL (reference sequence).

This clone has a handful of counts. The chain couples TRBV7-9 to TRBJ1-2; TRBD1 matches 12 bases. The CDR3 is 17 residues long. The germline V gene encodes CDR1 SEHNR and CDR2 FQNEAQ (reference sequence). The ends lost 5 bases at V and 3 bases at J; junction bases unmatched: 10. DNA for the CDR3: TGTGCCAGCAGCGCTGGGACAGGGGGCGGAGTACACTATGGCTACACCTTC. Translation: CASSAGTGGGVHYGYTF.

V usage is TRBV6-6 and J usage is TRBJ2-4; 11 bases map to TRBD2. The CDR3 totals 15 residues. The V segment lost 5 bases and the J segment 1 base; nucleotides outside the gene matches: 1. The germline V gene has CDR1 MNHNY and CDR2 SVGAGI (reference sequence). CDR3 loop: CASSPSGGAKNIQYF. As DNA, the CDR3 is TGTGCCAGCAGTCCTAGCGGGGGGGCCAAAAACATTCAGTACTTC.

The gene calls are TRBV7-6 and TRBJ2-3, with 7 bases that match TRBD2. This CDR3 contains 15 residues. Losses at the gene ends were 8 bases for V and 1 base for J; bases not matched to a gene: 9. Germline assignment: CDR1 SGHVS and CDR2 FNYEAQ. The CDR3 protein is CASSKGLAGTDTQYF. The CDR3 bases are TGTGCCAGCTCGAAAGGGCTAGCGGGCACAGATACGCAGTATTTT.

This CDR3 reads CASSSENGLAGGKYNEQFF. The CDR3 nucleotides read TGTGCCAGCAGCTCCGAAAATGGGCTAGCGGGGGGGAAATACAATGAGCAGTTCTTC. The chain couples TRBV11-3 to TRBJ2-1; TRBD2 aligns across 12 bases. The J segment lost 4 bases and the V segment lost 4 bases, leaving 14 bases of the junction unmatched. CDR3 length: 19 residues. CDR1 and CDR2 (germline): SGHNT, YENEEA.

This rearrangement joins TRBV14 to TRBJ1-1; D possibly corresponds to TRBD1 (5 bases). Per the germline V gene, CDR1 is SGHDN and CDR2 is FVKESK. Trimming stripped 1 base from V and 1 base from J, with 10 bases between. The CDR3 spans 15 residues. CDR3 DNA sequence: TGTGCCAGCAGCCAAGTAGCGGGGACGAACACTGAAGCTTTCTTT. Protein: CASSQVAGTNTEAFF.

Only a few counts were recorded for this clone. The chain uses TRBV28 and TRBJ1-5; TRBD1 matches at 9 bases. Germline CDR1 is MDHEN and CDR2 is SYDVKM. There are 15 residues in the CDR3. The V gene end was trimmed by 4 bases and the J gene end by 1 base; junction bases not matched to a gene: 2. CDR3 coding DNA: TGTGCCAGCAGTTCGGACAGGGGCAGCAATCAGCCCCAGCATTTT. This encodes CASSSDRGSNQPQHF. Supplemented by reference TRBV28 and TRBJ1-5, the full variable domain reads DVKVTQSSRYLVKRTGEKVFLECVQDMDHENMFWYRQDPGLGLRLIYFSYDVKMKEKGDIPEGYSVSREKKERFSLILESASTNQTSMYLCASSSDRGSNQPQHFGDGTRLSIL.

The chain recombines TRBV9 with TRBJ2-7; 9 nucleotides agree with TRBD1. With 2 bases clipped from V and 7 bases from J, the junction kept 10 bases outside the gene matches. Germline CDR1 reads SGDLS; CDR2 reads YYNGEE. The CDR3 is 15 residues long. The CDR3 reads CASSVNLQGAREQYF. In nucleotides, the CDR3 is TGTGCCAGCAGCGTGAATCTACAGGGGGCGAGGGAGCAGTACTTC.

V usage is TRBV19 and J usage is TRBJ1-1; a weak D match, TRBD1 (6 bases). V lost 7 bases to trimming and J lost 2 bases, with 29 bases between them. The germline CDR1 and CDR2 sequences are LNHDA and SQIVND (reference sequence). The CDR3 runs 19 residues. CDR3 protein: CASTDRTQGPRGRNTEAFF. CDR3 coding DNA: TGTGCCAGTACCGATCGAACGCAGGGGCCCCGTGGCCGAAACACTGAAGCTTTCTTT. Variable domain in full (rest from reference TRBV19 and TRBJ1-1): DGGITQSPKYLFRKEGQNVTLSCEQNLNHDAMYWYRQDPGQGLRLIYYSQIVNDFQKGDIAEGYSVSREKKESFPLTVTSAQKNPTAFYLCASTDRTQGPRGRNTEAFFGQGTRLTVV.

The gene calls are TRBV25-1 and TRBJ2-2; 8 bases match TRBD1. V lost 8 bases to trimming and J lost 1 base; unmatched junction nucleotides: 6. CDR1 and CDR2 (germline): MGHDK, SYGVNS. CDR3 length: 15 residues. CDR3 in amino acids: CASSPGGRNTGELFF. The CDR3 region has the DNA TGTGCCAGCTCCCCAGGGGGCAGGAACACCGGGGAGCTGTTTTTT.

The chain uses TRBV6-2 or TRBV6-3 and TRBJ2-3; D uncertain. From germline, CDR1 is MNHEY and CDR2 SVGEGT. The CDR3 extends over 12 amino acids. Deletions cut 2 bases from V and 4 bases from J, with 4 bases between. CDR3 residues: CASSYLADTQYF. The CDR3 region has the DNA TGTGCCAGCAGTTACCTCGCAGATACGCAGTATTTT.

V gene TRBV7-9 combines with J gene TRBJ1-2, with unresolved D. V was trimmed by 5 bases and J by 4 bases, leaving 11 bases between them. The CDR3 has 13 amino acids. The germline V gene has CDR1 SEHNR and CDR2 FQNEAQ (reference sequence). This CDR3 is CASSLRPGYGYTF. In DNA form, the CDR3 reads TGTGCCAGCAGCCTACGACCGGGCTATGGCTACACCTTC.

The chain employs TRBV9 and TRBJ2-2; 14 nucleotides align to TRBD2. V shed 3 bases, J shed 4 bases, and the junction held 2 bases outside the gene matches. Germline V gene data show CDR1 as SGDLS and CDR2 as YYNGEE. The CDR3 covers 16 residues. CDR3 DNA sequence: TGTGCCAGCAGCGGAGGGACTAGCGGGGGCACCGGGGAGCTGTTTTTT. This gives the protein CASSGGTSGGTGELFF.

CDR3 in amino acids: CASSESGTELHF. The CDR3 DNA is TGTGCCAGCAGTGAATCCGGGACAGAGCTCCACTTT. The chain combines TRBV6-1 with TRBJ1-6; 7 bases map to TRBD1. Germline CDR1 is MNHNS and CDR2 is SASEGT. The CDR3 length is 12 residues. The junction had 5 bases not matched to a gene; V was cut back by 2 bases and J by 16 bases.

This chain uses TRBV25-1 with TRBJ2-5; 7 positions agree with TRBD1. The length of the CDR3 is 17 residues. CDR1 is MGHDK and CDR2 is SYGVNS in the germline V gene. The V gene end was trimmed by 3 bases and the J gene end by 1 base; junction bases not matched to a gene: 11. The CDR3 spells CASSDFRRQGRQETQYF. CDR3 in DNA: TGTGCCAGCAGTGACTTCCGGAGACAGGGCCGCCAAGAGACCCAGTACTTC. The full variable domain, completed using reference TRBV25-1 and TRBJ2-5, is EADIYQTPRYLVIGTGKKITLECSQTMGHDKMYWYQQDPGMELHLIHYSYGVNSTEKGDLSSESTVSRIRTEHFPLTLESARPSHTSQYLCASSDFRRQGRQETQYFGPGTRLLVL.

The chain employs TRBV7-9 and TRBJ2-2; D gene uncertain. Germline lookup yields CDR1 SEHNR and CDR2 FQNEAQ (reference sequence). The CDR3 runs to 17 residues. Trimming removed 5 bases from V and 0 bases from J, with 16 bases in between. The CDR3 nucleotides are TGTGCCAGCAGCCCCCTCACAACTACCTCGAACACCGGGGAGCTGTTTTTT. Residues: CASSPLTTTSNTGELFF.

The J gene is TRBJ1-1, the V gene TRBV5-1, with a possible D match to TRBD1 (6 bases). The CDR3 is 14 amino acids. The V end was cut by 0 bases, the J end by 2 bases, with 8 bases between. Germline values: CDR1 SGHRS, CDR2 YFSETQ. CDR3 DNA: TGCGCCAGCAGCTTGGTGGGGGCCAACACTGAAGCTTTCTTT. Protein: CASSLVGANTEAFF. The full variable domain, completed using reference TRBV5-1 and TRBJ1-1, is KAGVTQTPRYLIKTRGQQVTLSCSPISGHRSVSWYQQTPGQGLQFLFEYFSETQRNKGNFPGRFSGRQFSNSRSEMNVSTLELGDSALYLCASSLVGANTEAFFGQGTRLTVV.

This chain uses TRBV6-2 or TRBV6-3 with TRBJ1-4; 7 nucleotides line up with TRBD1. The CDR3 totals 13 residues. Germline trimming cut 5 bases from V and 8 bases from J; bases unmatched to any gene: 5. Germline V gene sequence: CDR1 MNHEY, CDR2 SVGEGT. The CDR3 reads CASSDRVGEKLFF. CDR3 bases: TGTGCCAGCAGTGACAGGGTTGGAGAAAAACTGTTTTTT.

The rearrangement uses TRBV7-9 and TRBJ1-2; D unclear. Trimming took off 4 bases at V and 8 bases at J, with 14 bases between the two ends. This CDR3 spans 13 amino acids. Germline V gene data show CDR1 as SEHNR and CDR2 as FQNEAQ (reference sequence). The chain's CDR3 is CASSSNTNLGYTF. Here the CDR3 DNA reads TGTGCCAGCAGCTCCAACACCAATCTGGGCTACACCTTC.

The gene calls are TRBV19 and TRBJ2-3; 11 bases map to TRBD2. The CDR3 runs to 16 residues. Germline V lookup: CDR1 LNHDA, CDR2 SQIVND (reference sequence). J was trimmed by 4 bases and V by 10 bases; bases with no gene match: 13. CDR3 nucleotide sequence: TGTGCCACCAGGGGGCTAGCGGGGGGCCAGGCAGATACGCAGTATTTT. Protein sequence: CATRGLAGGQADTQYF.

The chain is built from TRBV5-4 and TRBJ2-7, with unresolved D. The germline CDR1 and CDR2 sequences are SGHNT and YYREEE (reference sequence). This CDR3 has 15 residues. The V end lost 1 base, the J end lost 1 base, and 12 bases lay between the germline ends. CDR3 sequence: CASSLRHSGSYEQYF. In nucleotides, the CDR3 is TGTGCCAGCAGCTTGAGACACAGTGGGTCCTACGAGCAGTACTTC.

DNA of the CDR3: TGTGCCAGCAGTTACTCTACAGGTCTAGCGGGGGGGTTCACAGATACGCAGTATTTT. Its protein product is CASSYSTGLAGGFTDTQYF. The rearrangement uses TRBV6-2 or TRBV6-3 and TRBJ2-3, with 12 bases matching TRBD2. CDR1 and CDR2 (germline): MNHEY, SVGEGT. The J segment lost 2 bases and the V segment lost 0 bases, leaving 9 bases of the junction unmatched. The CDR3 is 19 residues long.